The 4 T cell receptor beta chains given below trace back to one sample, sequenced in a study of blood T cells in healthy people across ages. The second PCR ran about 7 to 12 cycles with a sample-barcoded 5' primer and J-beta primers. TCRdb used MiXCR to reprocess the 5' RACE reads, holding one entry per CDR3 protein. In the table there are 1,300,000 or so distinct CDR3 sequences, around 59% of which are singletons. Sequencing input: blood. The receptors shown here come from a man younger than 35 in good health.

This clonotype was seen only a few times. The V call is TRBV9, the J call TRBJ2-3; TRBD2 matches 9 bases. The V and J ends lost 4 bases and 2 bases, in that order; junction bases with no gene match: 8. Looked up from germline, CDR1 is SGDLS and CDR2 is YYNGEE. The CDR3 is 16 amino acids. This chain's CDR3 is CASSTEAGGLTDTQYF. The CDR3 nucleotides are TGTGCCAGCAGCACCGAAGCGGGGGGCCTCACAGATACGCAGTATTTT.

The rearrangement joins TRBV3-1 to TRBJ2-5, with TRBD2 as a possible D gene (5 bases). Looked up from germline, CDR1 is LGHDT and CDR2 is YNNKEL (reference sequence). V gave up 8 bases and J gave up 4 bases, with 17 bases separating them. This CDR3 is built from 14 residues. The CDR3 region has the DNA TGTGCCAGCTCCGGGGATTTAGCGAGAGAGACCCAGTACTTC. It encodes CASSGDLARETQYF.

The chain employs TRBV20-1 and TRBJ1-2, with D tentatively TRBD1 (5 bases). Trimming pared 5 bases from V and 4 bases from J, leaving 17 bases between. This CDR3 comprises 14 residues. The germline V gene encodes CDR1 DFQATT and CDR2 SNEGSKA (reference sequence). CDR3 residues: CSAPITRVGYGYTF. CDR3 DNA: TGCAGTGCTCCAATAACCAGGGTGGGCTATGGCTACACCTTC.

This chain links TRBV14 with TRBJ2-3; a possible D gene is TRBD1 (6 bases). The CDR3 contains 16 residues. Germline CDR1 is SGHDN and CDR2 is FVKESK. Trimming pared 1 base from V and 2 bases from J, leaving 13 bases between. This CDR3 reads CASSQVPGDYTDTQYF. The CDR3 DNA sequence: TGTGCCAGCAGCCAAGTGCCAGGGGATTACACAGATACGCAGTATTTT. The full variable domain, with the rest looked up from reference TRBV14 and TRBJ2-3, is EAGVTQFPSHSVIEKGQTVTLRCDPISGHDNLYWYRRVMGKEIKFLLHFVKESKQDESGMPNNRFLAERTGGTYSTLKVQPAELEDSGVYFCASSQVPGDYTDTQYFGPGTRLTVL.